This T cell receptor (beta chain) is from a study of T cell repertoires in cytomegalovirus infection. TCRdb itself ran the reads through MiXCR, one entry per CDR3 protein. The sample yields hundreds of thousands of distinct CDR3 sequences, about a third seen once. This clonotype came up a few times. Antigen specificity is unknown. Germline CDR1 reads MNHEY; CDR2 reads SMNVEV (reference sequence). Trimming removed 8 bases at V and 8 bases at J, with 11 bases between. The CDR3 loop spans 11 amino acids. This material consisted of cultured CD8+ T cells from PBMCs, taken from culture after CMV antigen stimulation. This chain links TRBV27 with TRBJ2-3; possible D gene TRBD1, 6 bases. The clonotype was recovered from a human donor in good health (CMV status not recorded). Some clones in this sample may be carry-over from other donors' samples. CDR3 sequence: CASQQGATQYF. CDR3 sequence (DNA): TGTGCCAGCCAACAGGGAGCTACGCAGTATTTT.